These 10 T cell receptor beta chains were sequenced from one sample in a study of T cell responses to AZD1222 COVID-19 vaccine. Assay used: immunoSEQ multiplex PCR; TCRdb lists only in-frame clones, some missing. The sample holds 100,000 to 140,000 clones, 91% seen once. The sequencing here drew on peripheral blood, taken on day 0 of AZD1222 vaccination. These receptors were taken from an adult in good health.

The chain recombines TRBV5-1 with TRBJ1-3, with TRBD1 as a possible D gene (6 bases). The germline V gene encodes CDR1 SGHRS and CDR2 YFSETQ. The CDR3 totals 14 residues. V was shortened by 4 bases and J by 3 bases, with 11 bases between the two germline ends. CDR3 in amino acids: CASSPGQFGNTIYF. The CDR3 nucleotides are TGCGCCAGCAGCCCGGGACAATTTGGAAACACCATATATTTT.

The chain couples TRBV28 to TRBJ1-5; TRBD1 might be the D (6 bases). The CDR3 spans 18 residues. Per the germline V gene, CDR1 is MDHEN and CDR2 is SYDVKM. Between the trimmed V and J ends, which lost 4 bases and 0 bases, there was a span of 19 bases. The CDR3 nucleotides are TGTGCCAGCAGTTCGACAGAAGGGGGAATTTTTAGCAATCAGCCCCAGCATTTT. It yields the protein CASSSTEGGIFSNQPQHF.

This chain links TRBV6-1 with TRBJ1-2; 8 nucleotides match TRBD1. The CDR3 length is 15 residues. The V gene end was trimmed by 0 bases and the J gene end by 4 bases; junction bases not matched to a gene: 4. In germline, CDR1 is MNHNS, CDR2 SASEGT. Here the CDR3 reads CASSEAAGTGYGYTF. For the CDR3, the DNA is TGTGCCAGCAGTGAAGCAGCCGGGACAGGCTATGGCTACACCTTC.

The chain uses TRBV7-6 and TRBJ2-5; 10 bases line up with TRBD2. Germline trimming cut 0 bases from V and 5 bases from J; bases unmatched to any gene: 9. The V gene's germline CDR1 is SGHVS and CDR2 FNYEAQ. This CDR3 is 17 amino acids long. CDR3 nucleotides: TGTGCCAGCAGCTTAGCTTGGGCTAGCGGGGGTGCGGAGACCCAGTACTTC. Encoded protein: CASSLAWASGGAETQYF.

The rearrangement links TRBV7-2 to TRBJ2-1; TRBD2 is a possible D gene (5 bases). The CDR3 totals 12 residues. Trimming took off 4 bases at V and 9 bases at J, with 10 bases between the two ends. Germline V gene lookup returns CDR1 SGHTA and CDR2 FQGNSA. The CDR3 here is CASSSDWGEQFF. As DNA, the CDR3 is TGTGCCAGCAGCTCGGACTGGGGTGAGCAGTTCTTC.

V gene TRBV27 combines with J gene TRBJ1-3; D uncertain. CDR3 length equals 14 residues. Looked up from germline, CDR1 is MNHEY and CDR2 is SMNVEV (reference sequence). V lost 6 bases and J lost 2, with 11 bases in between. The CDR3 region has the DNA TGTGCCAGCAGAAGCGCGGGTGCTGGAAACACCATATATTTT. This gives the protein CASRSAGAGNTIYF.

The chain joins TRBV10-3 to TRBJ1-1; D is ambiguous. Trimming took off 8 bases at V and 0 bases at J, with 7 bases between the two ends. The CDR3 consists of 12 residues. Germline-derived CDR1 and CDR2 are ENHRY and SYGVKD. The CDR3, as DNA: TGTGCCATCTCTACAGTGAACACTGAAGCTTTCTTT. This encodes CAISTVNTEAFF.

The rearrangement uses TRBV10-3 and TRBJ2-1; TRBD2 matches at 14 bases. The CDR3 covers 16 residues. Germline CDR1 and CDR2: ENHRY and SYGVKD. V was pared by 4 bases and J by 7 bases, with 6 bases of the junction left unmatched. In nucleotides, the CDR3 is TGTGCCATCAGTGTGGGGACTAGCGGGGGCACAAATGAGCAGTTCTTC. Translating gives CAISVGTSGGTNEQFF.

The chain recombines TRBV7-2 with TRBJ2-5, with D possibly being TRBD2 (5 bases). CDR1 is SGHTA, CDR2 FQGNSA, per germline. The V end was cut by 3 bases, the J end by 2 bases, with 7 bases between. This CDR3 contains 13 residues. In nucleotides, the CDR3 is TGTGCCAGCAGCTTGGGCGGGCAAGAGACCCAGTACTTC. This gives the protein CASSLGGQETQYF.

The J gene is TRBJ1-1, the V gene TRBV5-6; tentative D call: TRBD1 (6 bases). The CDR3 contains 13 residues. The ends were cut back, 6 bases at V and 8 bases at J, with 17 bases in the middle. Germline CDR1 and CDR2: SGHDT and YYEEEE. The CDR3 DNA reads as TGTGCCAGCACCCTCCAGGGGCCAGGGGAAGCTTTCTTT. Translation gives CASTLQGPGEAFF.